This is a list of T cell receptor beta chains from one sample in a study of blood T cell repertoires in COVID-19. TCRdb's copy holds only in-frame clones and misses some; the assay was immunoSEQ multiplex PCR. Counted here are some 73,000 clones, approximately 71% occurring once; the ten biggest clones make up under 3%. The sequenced sample consisted of peripheral blood. The receptor source for this set is a man in his 70s with COVID-19, enrolled during active disease. Both conserved end residues are part of each CDR3. The order of the fields is D gene, J gene, V gene, clone size, CDR3 protein, CDR3 DNA. The D gene is left open where the match is weak. Not all rows give a size; the values are once, few, many and, for expanded clones, a class.

-	TRBJ2-2	TRBV27	-	CASTPRYGVNTGELFF	TGTGCCAGCACTCCACGGTACGGGGTGAACACCGGGGAGCTGTTTTTT
TRBD1	TRBJ2-1	TRBV4-2	-	CASSQDKVIRDSSYNEQFF	TGTGCCAGCAGCCAAGACAAGGTAATTCGGGACAGCTCCTACAATGAGCAGTTCTTC
TRBD2	TRBJ2-1	TRBV14	-	CASSPEGLAFYNEQFF	TGTGCCAGCAGCCCGGAAGGACTAGCCTTCTACAATGAGCAGTTCTTC
TRBD1	TRBJ1-2	TRBV28	-	CASRGTGQGYGYTF	TGTGCCAGCAGGGGGACAGGGCAGGGCTATGGCTACACCTTC
-	TRBJ1-5	TRBV12-3/TRBV12-4	-	CASSKGHNQPQHF	TGTGCCAGCAGCAAGGGACATAATCAGCCCCAGCATTTT
-	TRBJ2-2	TRBV29-1	-	CSVVTGSGELFF	TGCAGCGTTGTTACAGGGTCAGGGGAGCTGTTTTTT
-	TRBJ2-3	TRBV2	-	CASSLTGGARTDTQYF	TGTGCCAGCAGTCTTACAGGGGGGGCCCGCACAGATACGCAGTATTTT
-	TRBJ1-4	TRBV5-1	-	CASSLGSGGKEKLFF	TGCGCCAGCAGCCTCGGATCGGGGGGGAAGGAAAAACTGTTTTTT
TRBD1	TRBJ1-2	TRBV6-2/TRBV6-3	-	CASSYRDRPNYGYTF	TGTGCCAGCAGTTACCGGGACAGGCCTAACTATGGCTACACCTTC
TRBD1	TRBJ1-5	TRBV2	-	CASSLSRGLSNQPQHF	TGTGCCAGCAGTTTGAGCAGGGGGCTTAGCAATCAGCCCCAGCATTTT
-	TRBJ1-2	TRBV10-3	-	CAISESGNRPDYTF	TGTGCCATCAGTGAGTCCGGAAACAGACCAGACTACACCTTC
TRBD1	TRBJ1-4	TRBV18	few	CASSLQGVDEKLFF	TGTGCCAGCTCACTCCAGGGGGTTGATGAAAAACTGTTTTTT
TRBD2	TRBJ2-7	TRBV10-3	-	CAISERGGLASELHF	TGTGCCATCAGTGAGCGAGGGGGACTAGCGAGCGAACTTCACTTC
TRBD1	TRBJ2-2	TRBV9	-	CASSRQGSTGELFF	TGTGCCAGCAGCAGACAGGGGAGCACCGGGGAGCTGTTTTTT
TRBD2	TRBJ2-7	TRBV5-1	-	CASSLGGGGGSSYEQYF	TGCGCCAGCAGCTTGGGAGGCGGCGGGGGAAGCTCCTACGAGCAGTACTTC
-	TRBJ2-1	TRBV2	-	CASSEGQVTGNEQFF	TGTGCCAGCAGTGAAGGACAGGTTACGGGCAATGAGCAGTTCTTC
-	TRBJ2-7	TRBV19	-	CASSAGGHEQYF	TGTGCCAGTAGCGCCGGAGGCCACGAGCAGTACTTC
TRBD2	TRBJ2-2	TRBV6-2/TRBV6-3	-	CASSFGGRTGELFF	TGTGCCAGCAGTTTCGGCGGGAGAACCGGGGAGCTGTTTTTT
-	TRBJ1-5	TRBV20-1	-	CSASYVSNQPQHF	TGCAGTGCTAGTTATGTGAGCAATCAGCCCCAGCATTTT
TRBD1	TRBJ2-5	TRBV7-3	few	CASSLTGEVETQYF	TGTGCCAGCAGCTTGACAGGGGAGGTAGAGACCCAGTACTTC
-	TRBJ2-3	TRBV6-1	-	CASSERAGDWDTQYF	TGTGCCAGCAGTGAACGGGCAGGGGATTGGGATACGCAGTATTTT
-	TRBJ2-7	TRBV7-2	-	CASSPVGTYRDEQYF	TGTGCCAGCAGTCCCGTCGGGACCTACAGGGACGAGCAGTACTTC
TRBD1	TRBJ2-3	TRBV5-6	-	CASSRDRGTTDTQYF	TGTGCCAGCAGCCGGGACAGGGGGACGACAGATACGCAGTATTTT
-	TRBJ1-5	TRBV4-1	few	CASSQGEGGSNQPQHF	TGCGCCAGCAGCCAAGGTGAGGGGGGGAGCAATCAGCCCCAGCATTTT
-	TRBJ1-2	TRBV7-3	-	CASSLQPGQYYGYTF	TGTGCCAGCAGCCTGCAACCGGGACAATACTATGGCTACACCTTC
TRBD1	TRBJ1-1	TRBV4-3	-	CASRDRGNTEAFF	TGCGCCAGCAGGGACAGGGGAAACACTGAAGCTTTCTTT
-	TRBJ2-3	TRBV21-1	-	CASSKVNPKGDTQYF	TGTGCCAGCAGCAAAGTTAACCCCAAGGGGGATACGCAGTATTTT
TRBD1	TRBJ2-3	TRBV7-2	-	CASSPLPGQGAADTQYF	TGTGCCAGCAGCCCGCTCCCGGGACAGGGGGCTGCAGATACGCAGTATTTT
TRBD1	TRBJ1-1	TRBV7-9	-	CASSRQGRGTEAFF	TGTGCCAGCAGCCGACAGGGCCGTGGTACTGAAGCTTTCTTT
TRBD1	TRBJ2-4	TRBV4-3	-	CASSQDRLDRDQYF	TGCGCCAGCAGCCAAGATCGGCTGGACAGGGATCAGTACTTC
-	TRBJ1-1	TRBV7-2	few	CASSFSGLSSWGREAFF	TGTGCCAGCAGCTTTTCGGGACTCTCATCTTGGGGCAGGGAAGCTTTCTTT
TRBD2	TRBJ2-7	TRBV7-9	-	CASSLVAGLAGEEQYF	TGTGCCAGCAGCTTAGTCGCCGGTCTAGCGGGAGAAGAGCAGTACTTC
-	TRBJ2-7	TRBV9	-	CASSVGLGSYEQYF	TGTGCCAGCAGCGTAGGCCTCGGCTCCTACGAGCAGTACTTC
-	TRBJ1-5	TRBV6-5	-	CASSRGGDGQPQHF	TGTGCCAGCAGCAGAGGGGGGGACGGTCAGCCCCAGCATTTT
TRBD1	TRBJ1-2	TRBV27	-	CASSLSQTGYGYTF	TGTGCCAGCAGTTTATCACAGACAGGGTATGGCTACACCTTC
-	TRBJ2-7	TRBV25-1	-	CASSDSGSTGDEQYF	TGTGCCAGCAGTGACTCCGGGTCGACCGGGGACGAGCAGTACTTC
-	TRBJ2-7	TRBV6-4	once	CASSEAPAGKQYF	TGTGCCAGCAGTGAGGCCCCCGCGGGGAAGCAGTACTTC
TRBD1	TRBJ1-1	TRBV11-1	few	CASRGQTMNTEAFF	TGTGCCAGCAGGGGACAGACCATGAACACTGAAGCTTTCTTT
TRBD1	TRBJ2-3	TRBV7-4	few	CASSLSGQGTDTQYF	TGTGCCAGCAGCTTATCGGGACAGGGCACAGATACGCAGTATTTT
-	TRBJ1-1	TRBV19	once	CASMREEDQKAFF	TGTGCCAGTATGAGGGAGGAGGACCAGAAAGCTTTCTTT
-	TRBJ2-7	TRBV5-6	-	CASSINTGIGEQYF	TGTGCCAGCAGCATAAATACAGGGATTGGCGAGCAGTACTTC
-	TRBJ1-2	TRBV12-3/TRBV12-4	-	CASSTPPGGYTF	TGTGCCAGCAGCACGCCCCCGGGAGGCTACACCTTC
-	TRBJ2-5	TRBV10-3	-	CAISEAVTQETQYF	TGTGCCATCAGTGAAGCGGTTACCCAAGAGACCCAGTACTTC
TRBD1	TRBJ1-2	TRBV24-1	-	CATSDSLDRVQGGYTF	TGTGCCACCAGTGATTCCTTAGACAGGGTCCAAGGTGGCTACACCTTC
-	TRBJ2-7	TRBV11-2	many	CASSLNSGYEQYF	TGTGCCAGCAGCCTTAACTCGGGGTACGAGCAGTACTTC
TRBD2	TRBJ2-1	TRBV7-3	-	CASSFSSGRYNEQFF	TGTGCCAGCAGCTTTTCTAGCGGGAGGTACAATGAGCAGTTCTTC
-	TRBJ1-3	TRBV27	-	CASRGWGQASSGNTIYF	TGTGCCAGCAGGGGTTGGGGGCAGGCGAGCTCTGGAAACACCATATATTTT
-	TRBJ2-1	TRBV5-1	-	CASSLDRVIGNEQFF	TGCGCCAGCAGCTTGGACAGGGTTATAGGCAATGAGCAGTTCTTC
-	TRBJ2-1	TRBV6-2/TRBV6-3	few	CASSYTAGTSYNEQFF	TGTGCCAGCAGTTACACGGCGGGAACCTCCTACAATGAGCAGTTCTTC
-	TRBJ2-3	TRBV7-2	-	CASSLELVGADTQYF	TGTGCCAGCAGCTTAGAATTAGTTGGTGCAGATACGCAGTATTTT